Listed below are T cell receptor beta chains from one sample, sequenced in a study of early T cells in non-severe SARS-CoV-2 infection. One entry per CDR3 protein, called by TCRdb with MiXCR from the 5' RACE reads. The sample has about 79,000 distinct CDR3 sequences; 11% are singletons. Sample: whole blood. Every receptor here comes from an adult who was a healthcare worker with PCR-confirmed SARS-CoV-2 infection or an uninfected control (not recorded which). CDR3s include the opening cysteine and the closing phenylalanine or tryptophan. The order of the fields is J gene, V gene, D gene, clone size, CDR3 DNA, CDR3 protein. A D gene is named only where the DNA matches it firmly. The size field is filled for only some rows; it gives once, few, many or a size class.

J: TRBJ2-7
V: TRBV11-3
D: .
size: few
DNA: TGTGCCAGCAGCGCCGGGGATCTCTACGAGCAGTACTTC
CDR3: CASSAGDLYEQYF

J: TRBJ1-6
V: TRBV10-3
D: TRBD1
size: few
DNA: TGTGCCACCCGACAGGGGGCCTATAATTCACCCCTCCACTTT
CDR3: CATRQGAYNSPLHF

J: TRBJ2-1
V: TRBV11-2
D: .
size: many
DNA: TGTGCCAGCAGCCCTCGGGGGGCGGTATACAATGAGCAGTTCTTC
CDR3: CASSPRGAVYNEQFF

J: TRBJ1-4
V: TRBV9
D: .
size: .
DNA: TGTGCCAGCAGCGTTACAAGGGTAAATGAAAAACTGTTTTTT
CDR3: CASSVTRVNEKLFF

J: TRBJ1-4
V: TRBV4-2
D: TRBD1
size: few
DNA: TGTGCCAGCAGCTTCGGACAGGAGATTGAAAAACTGTTTTTT
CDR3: CASSFGQEIEKLFF

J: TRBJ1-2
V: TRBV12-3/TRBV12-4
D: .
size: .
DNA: TGTGCCAGCAGCAGGGACTTTAGCTATGGCTACACCTTC
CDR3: CASSRDFSYGYTF

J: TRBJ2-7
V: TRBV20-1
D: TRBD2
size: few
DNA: TGCAGTGCTTCCGGGACTAGCGGCTACGAGCAGCACTTC
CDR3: CSASGTSGYEQHF

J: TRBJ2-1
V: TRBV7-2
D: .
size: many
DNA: TGTGCCAGCAGCTTAGCAGTTTACAATGAGCAGTTCTTC
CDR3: CASSLAVYNEQFF

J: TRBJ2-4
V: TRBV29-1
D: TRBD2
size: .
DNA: TGCAGCGTTGCCAGTTCCCCGGGAGGGAACATTCAGTACTTC
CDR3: CSVASSPGGNIQYF

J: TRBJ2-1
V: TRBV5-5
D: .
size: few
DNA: TGTGCCAGCAGCTTGATCCGTAGCTCCTACAATGAGCAGTTCTTC
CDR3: CASSLIRSSYNEQFF

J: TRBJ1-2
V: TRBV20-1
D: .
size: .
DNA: TGCAGTGCTAGGAAACCTTTGGAGCAGGGAGATATTATTGGCTACACCTTC
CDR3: CSARKPLEQGDIIGYTF

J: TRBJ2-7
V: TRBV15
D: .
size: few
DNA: TGTGCCACCAGCAGGGGCCTTCGTAACCTCGAGCAGTACTTC
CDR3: CATSRGLRNLEQYF

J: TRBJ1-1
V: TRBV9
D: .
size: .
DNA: TGTGCCAGCAGCGTAGGACATTCGTTCACTGAAGCTTTCTTT
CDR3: CASSVGHSFTEAFF

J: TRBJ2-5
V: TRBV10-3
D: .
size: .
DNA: TGTGCCATCAAGGCAGTGGGGGAGACCCAGTACTTC
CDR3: CAIKAVGETQYF

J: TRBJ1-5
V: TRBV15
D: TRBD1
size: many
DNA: TGTGCCACCAGCAGCAAACAGGGGATGGTACAGAATCAGCCCCAGCATTTT
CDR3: CATSSKQGMVQNQPQHF

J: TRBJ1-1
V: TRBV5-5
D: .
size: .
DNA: TGTGCCAGCAGCTTGGGTGGGACGATAAACACTGAAGCTTTCTTT
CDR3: CASSLGGTINTEAFF

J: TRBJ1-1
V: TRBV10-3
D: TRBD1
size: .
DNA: TGTGCCATCAGAACGGACAGGGGGCAGGTGAACACTGAAGCTTTCTTT
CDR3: CAIRTDRGQVNTEAFF

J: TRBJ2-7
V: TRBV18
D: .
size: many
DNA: TGTGCCAGCTCACGGGAGGGGGGCATGGACGAGCAGTACTTC
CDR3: CASSREGGMDEQYF

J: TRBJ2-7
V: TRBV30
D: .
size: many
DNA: TGTGCCTGGAGTGCTGGGTTCACCAGGGCGAGCTACGAGCAGTACTTC
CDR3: CAWSAGFTRASYEQYF

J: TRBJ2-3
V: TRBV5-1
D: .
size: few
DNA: TGCGCCAGCAGCATCACAGATACGCAGTATTTT
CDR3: CASSITDTQYF

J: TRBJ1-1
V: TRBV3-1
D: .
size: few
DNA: TGTGCCAGCAGCCTCAAATCCGGGACGAACACTGAAGCTTTCTTT
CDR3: CASSLKSGTNTEAFF

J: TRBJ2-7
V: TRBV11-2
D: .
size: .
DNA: TGTGCCAGCAGCCTCATACAAGTCGGCGAGCGGTACTTC
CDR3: CASSLIQVGERYF

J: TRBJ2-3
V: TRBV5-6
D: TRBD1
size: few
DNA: TGTGCCAGCAGCGCACCGACAGGGCTTAGGACAGATACGCAGTATTTT
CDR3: CASSAPTGLRTDTQYF

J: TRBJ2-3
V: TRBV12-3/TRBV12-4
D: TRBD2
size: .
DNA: TGTGCCAGCAGCAGCACCGATGGGGGGGTCGGCACAGATACGCAGTATTTT
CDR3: CASSSTDGGVGTDTQYF

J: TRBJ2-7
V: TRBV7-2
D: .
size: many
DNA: TGTGCCAGCAGCCCCGGGTTAAACTACGAGCAGTACTTC
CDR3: CASSPGLNYEQYF

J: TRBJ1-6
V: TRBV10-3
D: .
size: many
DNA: TGTGCCATCAGGAGCTCCTATAATTCACCCCTCCACTTT
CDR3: CAIRSSYNSPLHF

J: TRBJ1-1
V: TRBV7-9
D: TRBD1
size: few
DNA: TGTGCCAGCAGCCCCGGGACAGCCAGACTCGAAGCTTTCTTT
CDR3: CASSPGTARLEAFF

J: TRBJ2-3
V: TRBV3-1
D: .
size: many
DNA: TGTGCCAGCAGGGGGGGAAGAAGACAGAGCACAGATACGCAGTATTTT
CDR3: CASRGGRRQSTDTQYF

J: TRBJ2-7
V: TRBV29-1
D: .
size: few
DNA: TGCAGCGTTGTTCTGGGCCGGGCCTCACGGGAGCAGTACTTC
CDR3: CSVVLGRASREQYF

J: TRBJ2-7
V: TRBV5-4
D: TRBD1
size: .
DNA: TGTGCCAGCAGCGGGGCGGGGAGACAGGGGGCGAGGGAGCAGTACTTC
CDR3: CASSGAGRQGAREQYF

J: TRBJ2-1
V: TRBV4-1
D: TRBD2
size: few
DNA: TGCGCCAGCAGCCAAGTAGCGGGGGGGCGCAATGAGCAGTTCTTC
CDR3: CASSQVAGGRNEQFF

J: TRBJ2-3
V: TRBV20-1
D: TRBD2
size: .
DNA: TGCAGTGCTAGAGATGGTAGGACTAGCCAAAATACGCAGTATTTT
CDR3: CSARDGRTSQNTQYF